This record covers a single T cell receptor (beta chain). What antigen it recognizes has not been identified. One base away there is no much larger clone; base qualities are not given. Whole blood was collected in K2EDTA tubes by collaborating institutions according to the institutions' own protocols. For TCRbeta analysis, collaborators shipped samples as frozen whole blood, isolated PBMCs, or DNA extracted from either of those sample types. The CDR3 numbers 15 residues from cysteine through phenylalanine. The entry retains the CDR3 DNA only, 45 bases that are in frame from base 1. Between the V and J ends, shortened by 3 bases and 5 bases respectively, the junction contains 16 bases. Based on the germline V gene (reference sequence), the CDR1 and CDR2 sequences are LNHDA and SQIVND. The sample comes from a study of blood T cell repertoires in COVID-19 (dated by TCRdb to 2018 to 2021). Turning to the overall study: Samples covering the acute and convalescent phases of COVID-19 were provided by collaborators in the United States, Italy and Spain. The prospective study material was composed of cDNA or gDNA derived from T cells, B-cell-depleted T cells, or PBMCs. The dataset comprised deeply sampled blood TCRbeta repertoires from subjects exposed to, actively infected with, or recovered from COVID-19. A freely available public database, intended as a resource for researchers studying the immune response to SARS-CoV-2, is where the repertoires were released. The samples were drawn from the first 160 participants of the ongoing ImmuneRACE study and from 950 to 1,500 subjects provided by 6 global collaborators. The sample metadata nearly always contained a de-identified subject ID, COVID-19 status, age in years and sex. Where available, HLA class I and class II types were obtained from metadata supplied by the sample provider rather than from assay-based typing. The study at large found these results: Clinical and demographic metadata were provided uncurated, with the amount varying by source and participant.

TCRbeta CDR3 regions were amplified from genomic DNA by means of the immunoSEQ Assay, a bias-controlled multiplex PCR. Under the source paper's analysis protocol: The number of nucleated cells in each sample was estimated from the amplification of reference gene primers within the assay. To quantify the absolute abundance of each unique TCRbeta CDR3 rearrangement, sequence reads were collapsed and filtered. For each sample, productive Simpson clonality was calculated as the square root of Simpson's diversity index over productive rearrangements. The source is immuneACCESS, and TCRdb retained only in-frame sequences with V and J called. Part of the clones is not carried over; for the studies checked, unresolved V genes explain less than half of this, and the remainder is unexplained. V, J and clone size reflect that table, while D and trimming were determined from the DNA. The table for this sample lists 200,000 to 300,000 clones; under 90% of them were counted only once. Under 5.5% of the sample is held by the ten biggest clonotypes.

The TCR was taken from a man aged 60 to 69 with acute or convalescent COVID-19. The chain is made from TRBV19 and TRBJ1-1, with a tentative D gene TRBD1 over 6 matching bases. Input material: peripheral blood. DNA sequence: TGTGCCAGTAGTATTTTCAGGGCAGGGGAAACTGAAGCTTTCTTT. This gives the protein CASSIFRAGETEAFF.